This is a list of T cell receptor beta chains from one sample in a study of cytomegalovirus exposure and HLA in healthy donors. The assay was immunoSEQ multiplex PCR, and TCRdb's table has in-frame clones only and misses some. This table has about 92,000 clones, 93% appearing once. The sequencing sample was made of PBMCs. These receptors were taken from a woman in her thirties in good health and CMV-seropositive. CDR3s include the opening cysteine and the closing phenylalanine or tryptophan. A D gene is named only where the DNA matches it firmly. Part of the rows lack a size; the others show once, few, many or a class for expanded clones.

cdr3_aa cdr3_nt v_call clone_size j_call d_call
CASSLVSGYTF TGTGCCAGCAGTTTAGTGAGTGGCTACACCTTC TRBV28 once TRBJ1-2 -
CATSRDPFGRRGVPYEQYF TGTGCCACCAGCAGAGATCCTTTCGGAAGGCGGGGCGTTCCTTACGAGCAGTACTTC TRBV15 - TRBJ2-7 -
CASTSGGQETQYF TGTGCCAGTACCTCAGGGGGCCAAGAGACCCAGTACTTC TRBV19 - TRBJ2-5 TRBD1
CAPRDYEQYF TGTGCCCCCCGGGACTACGAGCAGTACTTC TRBV6-5 - TRBJ2-7 -
CASSLFRAGANVLTF TGTGCCAGCAGTTTATTCAGGGCTGGGGCCAACGTCCTGACTTTC TRBV28 - TRBJ2-6 -
CASRLRSGEQFF TGTGCCAGCCGCCTCCGGTCCGGTGAGCAGTTCTTC TRBV7-2 - TRBJ2-1 -
CATSRGKDQGPRYEQFF TGTGCCACCAGCAGGGGCAAAGACCAGGGGCCTAGGTATGAGCAGTTCTTC TRBV15 - TRBJ2-1 -
CASSKTGERSNEKLFF TGTGCCAGCAGTAAGACAGGGGAGAGATCTAATGAAAAACTGTTTTTT TRBV28 - TRBJ1-4 TRBD1
CASSFGRGGDEQFF TGTGCCAGCAGCTTCGGACGGGGGGGCGATGAGCAGTTCTTC TRBV7-9 once TRBJ2-1 TRBD2
CASSMWGGRGSPEQFF TGTGCCAGTAGTATGTGGGGTGGCAGGGGGAGTCCTGAGCAGTTCTTC TRBV19 - TRBJ2-1 TRBD1
CASSLGLGAPYGYTF TGTGCCAGCAGCTTGGGCCTCGGAGCGCCTTATGGCTACACCTTC TRBV5-4 - TRBJ1-2 -
CASSLWGGRITDTQYF TGTGCCAGCAGCTTATGGGGTGGGAGAATCACAGATACGCAGTATTTT TRBV7-2 - TRBJ2-3 -
CASSLGQGGRGNTIYF TGTGCCAGCAGCCTCGGACAGGGCGGTCGGGGAAACACCATATATTTT TRBV7-9 - TRBJ1-3 TRBD1
CASSSHSGVVGNEQFF TGTGCCAGCAGCTCCCATTCGGGAGTCGTGGGTAATGAGCAGTTCTTC TRBV7-2 few TRBJ2-1 -
CASSDASSSGANVLTF TGTGCCAGCAGTGATGCAAGCTCCTCTGGGGCCAACGTCCTGACTTTC TRBV25-1 - TRBJ2-6 -
CASSLDYSYEQYF TGTGCCAGCAGCTTAGACTACTCCTACGAGCAGTACTTC TRBV11-3 - TRBJ2-7 -
CASRLLRKGDEQYF TGTGCAAGTCGCCTTCTCCGGAAGGGGGATGAGCAGTACTTC TRBV12-2 - TRBJ2-7 -
CASSLAGTRINEQFF TGTGCCAGCAGCCTAGCCGGGACAAGGATCAATGAGCAGTTCTTC TRBV27 - TRBJ2-1 -
CASSYGIGTGYGYTF TGTGCCAGCAGTTACGGCATTGGGACAGGCTATGGCTACACCTTC TRBV6-5 - TRBJ1-2 TRBD1
CASSFDSGSSGANVLTF TGCGCCAGCAGCTTTGATAGCGGGAGCTCTGGGGCCAACGTCCTGACTTTC TRBV5-1 - TRBJ2-6 TRBD2
CASSTSLKTGAYEQYF TGTGCCAGCAGTACATCCCTCAAGACAGGGGCCTACGAGCAGTACTTC TRBV28 - TRBJ2-7 TRBD1
CATWDRDATNEKLFF TGTGCCACCTGGGACAGGGATGCAACTAATGAAAAACTGTTTTTT TRBV10-3 - TRBJ1-4 TRBD1
CASSLPSTGGKVNTEAFF TGCGCCAGCAGCTTACCCAGCACAGGAGGGAAAGTGAACACTGAAGCTTTCTTT TRBV5-1 once TRBJ1-1 -
CASSLDGSRGVEQYF TGCGCCAGCAGCTTGGACGGGAGCAGGGGGGTCGAGCAGTACTTC TRBV5-1 - TRBJ2-7 -
CASKPGQGLGEQYF TGTGCCAGCAAACCGGGACAAGGGTTGGGTGAGCAGTACTTC TRBV27 - TRBJ2-7 -
CASSLTETYEQYF TGTGCCAGCAGCTTAACAGAAACCTACGAGCAATACTTC TRBV7-8 - TRBJ2-7 -
CASSQNRPSGRTDTQYF TGTGCCAGCAGCCAGAATAGGCCTAGCGGGAGAACAGATACGCAGTATTTT TRBV7-9 - TRBJ2-3 TRBD2
CASSRDRLNTEAFF TGTGCCAGCAGCCGGGACAGATTGAACACTGAAGCTTTCTTT TRBV7-9 - TRBJ1-1 TRBD1
CASSPSGTSGRLNTGELFF TGCGCCAGCAGCCCCTCCGGGACTAGCGGGAGATTAAACACCGGGGAGCTGTTTTTT TRBV5-1 - TRBJ2-2 TRBD2
CAARSGTGELFF TGTGCAGCCCGCTCTGGCACCGGGGAGCTGTTTTTT TRBV28 - TRBJ2-2 -
CASRRSLNTEAFF TGTGCCAGCAGGCGGTCGTTGAACACTGAAGCTTTCTTT TRBV28 - TRBJ1-1 -
CASSLDYSGFDEQFF TGTGCCAGCAGCTTAGATTATTCAGGGTTCGATGAGCAGTTCTTC TRBV7-2 - TRBJ2-1 -
CATTGQGYHEQYF TGTGCCACTACGGGACAGGGATATCACGAGCAGTACTTC TRBV19 - TRBJ2-7 TRBD1
CASSPVAGHTYEQYF TGTGCCAGCTCACCTGTTGCAGGCCATACCTACGAGCAGTACTTC TRBV18 - TRBJ2-7 -
CASSFTLRTSGRRYEQYF TGTGCCAGCAGTTTCACCCTTCGGACTAGCGGGAGGAGATACGAGCAGTACTTC TRBV28 - TRBJ2-7 TRBD2
CASTRGASYNEQFF TGTGCCAGCACCCGAGGAGCGTCCTACAATGAGCAGTTCTTC TRBV6-5 - TRBJ2-1 -
CAISEGTQKFF TGTGCCATCAGTGAGGGCACCCAGAAGTTCTTC TRBV10-3 - TRBJ2-1 -
CASSYSRINQPQHF TGTGCCAGCAGTTACTCGCGAATTAACCAGCCCCAGCATTTT TRBV6-5 - TRBJ1-5 -
CASSLEGLAGHEQFF TGTGCCAGCAGCTTAGAGGGACTAGCGGGTCATGAGCAGTTCTTC TRBV7-2 - TRBJ2-1 TRBD2
CASSHLTGQGYEQYF TGCGCCAGCAGCCATCTTACGGGACAGGGCTACGAGCAGTACTTC TRBV4-1 - TRBJ2-7 TRBD1
CASSQDLREPTGELFF TGCGCCAGCAGCCAAGATCTGAGGGAGCCCACCGGGGAGCTGTTTTTT TRBV4-3 - TRBJ2-2 -
CASSARTGGMFDEQFF TGTGCCAGTAGTGCCCGGACAGGGGGAATGTTTGATGAGCAGTTCTTC TRBV19 - TRBJ2-1 TRBD1
CASRTASGRAGEQYF TGTGCCAGCAGAACCGCGAGCGGGAGGGCCGGGGAGCAGTACTTC TRBV5-4 - TRBJ2-7 TRBD2
CSVGANNEQFF TGCAGCGTTGGAGCGAACAATGAGCAGTTCTTC TRBV29-1 - TRBJ2-1 -
CASRGRSYEQYF TGTGCCAGCAGGGGCAGGTCCTACGAGCAGTACTTC TRBV6-5 - TRBJ2-7 -
CASRFPGARVVF TGTGCCAGCAGATTTCCAGGGGCTAGAGTGGTTTTT TRBV28 - TRBJ1-4 -
CASSRLAGADTQYF TGTGCCAGCAGTCGACTAGCGGGAGCAGATACGCAGTATTTT TRBV28 - TRBJ2-3 TRBD2
CAWSNPGNQPQHF TGTGCCTGGAGTAACCCGGGCAATCAGCCCCAGCATTTT TRBV30 - TRBJ1-5 -
CASGLATQETQYF TGTGCTAGTGGTTTGGCTACCCAAGAGACCCAGTACTTC TRBV12-5 once TRBJ2-5 -
CASSKGAYEQYF TGCGCCAGCAGTAAAGGGGCTTACGAGCAGTACTTC TRBV5-1 - TRBJ2-7 -
CASSLGLTTNTEAFF TGCGCCAGCAGCTTGGGCCTGACAACGAACACTGAAGCTTTCTTT TRBV5-1 - TRBJ1-1 -
CASTLGARPGQGLETQYF TGCGCCAGCACCCTAGGAGCACGACCGGGACAGGGTCTGGAGACCCAGTACTTC TRBV5-1 once TRBJ2-5 TRBD1
CAIVAGGGAYNEQFF TGTGCCATTGTAGCGGGAGGTGGAGCCTACAATGAGCAGTTCTTC TRBV6-5 - TRBJ2-1 TRBD2
CASSLVPGGTYNEQFF TGTGCCAGCAGCTTAGTTCCGGGAGGCACCTACAATGAGCAGTTCTTC TRBV7-2 - TRBJ2-1 TRBD2
CASRPGSNTGELFF TGTGCCAGTAGACCCGGGAGTAACACCGGGGAGCTGTTTTTT TRBV19 - TRBJ2-2 -
CASGTGGPDTQYF TGTGCCAGTGGGACAGGGGGCCCAGATACGCAGTATTTT TRBV19 - TRBJ2-3 TRBD1
CASSIPDGRNTGELFF TGTGCCAGTAGTATCCCCGACGGGAGGAACACCGGGGAGCTGTTTTTT TRBV19 once TRBJ2-2 -
CASSYWRADYQPQHF TGTGCCAGCAGCTACTGGAGGGCAGACTATCAGCCCCAGCATTTT TRBV5-6 - TRBJ1-5 -
CASQRTPGGAGLKTQYF TGCGCCAGCCAACGCACTCCGGGGGGCGCGGGTTTGAAGACCCAGTACTTC TRBV5-1 - TRBJ2-5 -
CASSYSTGYGYTF TGTGCCAGCAGTTACTCCACGGGCTATGGCTACACCTTC TRBV6-5 - TRBJ1-2 -